This TCR beta chain was documented in a study of T cells in Graves' hyperthyroidism and ophthalmopathy. General observations from the study: The model forecast ophthalmopathy, anticipating it by a median roughly 6 months before onset. Among clonotypes expanded in thyroid above 0.001, most were also found in blood.

V gave up 5 bases and J gave up 3 bases, with 16 bases separating them. The CDR3 runs 15 residues. Per germline, CDR1 KGHSH and CDR2 LQKENI. In this sample, this clonotype turned up many times. The target antigen is unknown. TCR beta CDR3 regions were amplified from RNA. TCR CDR3 underwent first-round RT-PCR with the HTBI primer set. TCRdb processed the multiplex PCR reads anew with MiXCR; each CDR3 protein has one entry. The data show hundreds of thousands of distinct CDR3 sequences, around 15% seen once. The source material was blood. The rearrangement uses TRBV18 and TRBJ2-5; either TRBD1 or TRBD2 may supply D (5 bases each). The sequence derives from a woman aged 40 to 50 with Graves' ophthalmopathy. This chain's CDR3 is CASSEGTVKEETQYF. In DNA, the CDR3 is TGTGCCAGCTCAGAGGGGACCGTCAAAGAAGAGACCCAGTACTTC.